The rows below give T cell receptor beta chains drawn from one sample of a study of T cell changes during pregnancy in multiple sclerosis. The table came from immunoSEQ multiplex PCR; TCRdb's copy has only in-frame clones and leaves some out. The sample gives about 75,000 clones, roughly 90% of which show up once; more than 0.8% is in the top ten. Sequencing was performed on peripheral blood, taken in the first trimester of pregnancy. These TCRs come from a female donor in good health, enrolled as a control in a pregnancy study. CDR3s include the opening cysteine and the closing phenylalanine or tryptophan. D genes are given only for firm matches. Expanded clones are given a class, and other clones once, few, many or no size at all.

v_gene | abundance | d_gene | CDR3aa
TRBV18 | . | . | CASSLPRVSSYNEQFF
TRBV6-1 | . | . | CASSGDPTRGGNYGYTF
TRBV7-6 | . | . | CASSPTGLNTEAFF
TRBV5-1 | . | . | CASSLGTYLNYGYTF
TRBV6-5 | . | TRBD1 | CASSGPGQGNAPLHF
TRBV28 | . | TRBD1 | CASSQQLRGRTEAFF
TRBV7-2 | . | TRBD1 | CASSPRRQGVSDTQYF
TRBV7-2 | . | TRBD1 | CASSLPTGVPYGYTF
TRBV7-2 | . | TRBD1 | CASSLALGTGASPLHF
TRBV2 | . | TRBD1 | CASSPDRVGAIVLDEQYF
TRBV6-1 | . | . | CASRDGQLLNEKLFF
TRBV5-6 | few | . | CASSLGRTDNTEAFF
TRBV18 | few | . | CASAPLRGGGNTEAFF
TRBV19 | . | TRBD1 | CASSSTGWNEQYF
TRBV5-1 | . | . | CASSLLSPGENTEAFF
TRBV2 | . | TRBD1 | CASSVGTVQNQPQHF
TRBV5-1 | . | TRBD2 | CASSLSGGQETQYF
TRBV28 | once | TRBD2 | CASSSPGLAGATVVQYF
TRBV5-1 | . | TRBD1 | CASSLVGTGEETQYF
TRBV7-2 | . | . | CASSLGGGTNYGYTF
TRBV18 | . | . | CASSPNRATGNTIYF
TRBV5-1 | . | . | CASSLAVGSYNSPLHF
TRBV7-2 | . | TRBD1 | CASSLEGTGNF
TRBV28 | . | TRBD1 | CASSPLRDSYGYTF
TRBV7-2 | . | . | CASSFGQYSNQPQHF
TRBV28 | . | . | CASSRQSAYGYTF
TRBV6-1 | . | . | CASSLDSTYYGYTF
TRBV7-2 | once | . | CASSLAGVRYEKLFF